This passage covers 23 T cell receptor beta chains from one sample sequenced in a study of T cell responses to AZD1222 COVID-19 vaccine. Method: immunoSEQ multiplex PCR; TCRdb's copy keeps in-frame clones and lacks some. The sample lists some 140,000 clones, 92% occurring once. Sequenced material: peripheral blood, taken on day 0 of AZD1222 vaccination. The receptor set was obtained from an adult in good health.

Only one count was recorded for this clone. The genes are TRBV7-8 and TRBJ2-7, with 13 bases matching TRBD2. The CDR3 spans 15 residues. Germline V gene sequence: CDR1 SGHVS, CDR2 FQNEAQ. After removal of 5 bases from V and 4 bases from J, the junction contained 5 bases not matched to a gene. The CDR3 reads CASSPGTSGNYEQYF. The CDR3 DNA follows: TGTGCCAGCAGCCCAGGGACTAGCGGGAATTACGAGCAGTACTTC.

J is TRBJ2-7 and V is TRBV5-1, with D possibly called TRBD1 or TRBD2 (6 bases each). CDR3 length equals 13 residues. From germline, CDR1 is SGHRS and CDR2 YFSETQ. Trimming left V 4 bases short and J 6 bases short, with 14 bases between. CDR3 region: CASSPDGGREQYF. The CDR3, as DNA: TGCGCCAGCAGCCCGGATGGGGGGCGCGAGCAGTACTTC.

This chain links TRBV5-1 with TRBJ1-4; 9 bases agree with TRBD1. The CDR3 covers 17 residues. V was pared by 1 base and J by 6 bases, with 10 bases of the junction left unmatched. CDR1 SGHRS and CDR2 YFSETQ come from the germline V gene. The CDR3 sequence: CASSLYDGQGIYEKLFF. In nucleotides, the CDR3 is TGCGCCAGCAGCTTGTACGACGGACAGGGGATCTATGAAAAACTGTTTTTT.

The genes are TRBV10-3 and TRBJ2-1, with D maybe TRBD2 (5 bases). CDR3 length: 12 residues. Trimming removed 7 bases from V and 8 bases from J, with 12 bases in between. Germline V gene lookup returns CDR1 ENHRY and CDR2 SYGVKD. Here the CDR3 DNA reads TGTGCCATCAAACGGGATGGGGATGAGCAGTTCTTC. Translation: CAIKRDGDEQFF.

This rearrangement joins TRBV5-1 to TRBJ2-1; 14 bases match TRBD2. V was clipped by 4 bases and J by 5 bases; unmatched bases: 2. Germline CDR1 is SGHRS and CDR2 is YFSETQ. This CDR3 contains 15 residues. The CDR3 loop reads CASSQGLAGDNEQFF. DNA for the CDR3: TGCGCCAGCAGCCAGGGACTAGCGGGAGACAATGAGCAGTTCTTC.

The rearrangement uses TRBV7-2 and TRBJ1-1; 9 bases are shared with TRBD1. Per the germline V gene, CDR1 is SGHTA and CDR2 is FQGNSA. J lost 8 bases, V lost 5 bases, and 9 bases had no gene match. CDR3 length: 14 amino acids. CDR3 nucleotides: TGTGCCAGCAGCGTGGACAGGGGATTTGGAGAAGCTTTCTTT. Its protein is CASSVDRGFGEAFF.

This rearrangement joins TRBV10-1 to TRBJ1-1; TRBD1 might be the D (6 bases). Germline V gene sequence: CDR1 WNHNN, CDR2 SYGVQD (reference sequence). This CDR3 contains 14 residues. With 2 bases removed from V and 3 bases from J, the gap between germline ends came to 10 bases. CDR3 bases: TGCGCCAGCAGTGAGAAGCAGGGGTACACTGAAGCTTTCTTT. Protein sequence: CASSEKQGYTEAFF.

The rearrangement uses TRBV5-4 and TRBJ1-1; 7 nucleotides agree with TRBD1. With 0 bases clipped from V and 5 bases from J, the junction kept 7 bases outside the gene matches. CDR3 length equals 15 residues. Per germline, CDR1 SGHNT and CDR2 YYREEE (reference sequence). Written as DNA, the CDR3 is TGTGCCAGCAGCTTGGATGAGGGGGCCGTGACTGAAGCTTTCTTT. This codes for CASSLDEGAVTEAFF. The variable domain in full, with the rest retrieved from reference TRBV5-4 and TRBJ1-1, is ETGVTQSPTHLIKTRGQQVTLRCSSQSGHNTVSWYQQALGQGPQFIFQYYREEENGRGNFPPRFSGLQFPNYSSELNVNALELDDSALYLCASSLDEGAVTEAFFGQGTRLTVV.

V and J are TRBV19 and TRBJ1-5; D gene unclear. CDR1 is LNHDA and CDR2 is SQIVND in the germline V gene (reference sequence). The V end lost 6 bases, the J end lost 4 bases, and 16 bases lay between the germline ends. The CDR3 contains 15 residues. The CDR3, as DNA: TGTGCCAGTAGACCCCCGGACGGCACAAATCAGCCCCAGCATTTT. Amino acids: CASRPPDGTNQPQHF.

The V call is TRBV19, the J call TRBJ1-4; maybe TRBD1 (5 bases). The V gene's germline CDR1 is LNHDA and CDR2 SQIVND (reference sequence). V was trimmed by 6 bases and J by 8 bases, leaving 19 bases between them. The CDR3 consists of 15 residues. CDR3 sequence reads: CASSTLVRVGEKLFF. The CDR3 DNA reads as TGTGCCAGTAGCACCCTGGTCAGGGTTGGAGAAAAACTGTTTTTT.

The gene calls are TRBV5-1 and TRBJ1-1; D is uncertain. V gave up 4 bases and J gave up 3 bases, with 10 bases separating them. Germline lookup yields CDR1 SGHRS and CDR2 YFSETQ. This CDR3 region has 13 residues. CDR3 bases: TGCGCCAGCAGCCTCACCTACTACACTGAAGCTTTCTTT. Residues: CASSLTYYTEAFF.

The chain has TRBV19 and TRBJ1-2; 7 bases map to TRBD1. V lost 8 bases and J lost 0; bases outside the gene matches: 3. Germline loops: CDR1 LNHDA, CDR2 SQIVND (reference sequence). The CDR3 is made up of 13 amino acids. DNA for the CDR3: TGTGCCAGTTCCCAGGGGGCTAACTATGGCTACACCTTC. It translates to CASSQGANYGYTF.

The V and J genes are TRBV19 and TRBJ2-1; 11 bases map to TRBD2. Germline V gene data show CDR1 as LNHDA and CDR2 as SQIVND (reference sequence). The CDR3 has 15 amino acids. With V trimmed by 5 bases and J by 9 bases, 9 bases remained unmatched. The CDR3 DNA reads TGTGCCAGTAGTGATAGCGGGAGGGCCTCCATTGAGCAGTTCTTC. Translating it yields CASSDSGRASIEQFF.

This chain connects TRBV2 to TRBJ1-5, with 7 bases matching TRBD1. The CDR3 has 15 amino acids. Germline assignment: CDR1 SNHLY and CDR2 FYNNEI. The V gene end was trimmed by 6 bases and the J gene end by 3 bases; junction bases not matched to a gene: 8. The DNA for the CDR3 is TGTGCCAGCAGGCTAGGACAGGTACCCAATCAGCCCCAGCATTTT. It codes for CASRLGQVPNQPQHF. The variable domain in full, with the rest retrieved from reference TRBV2 and TRBJ1-5, is EPEVTQTPSHQVTQMGQEVILRCVPISNHLYFYWYRQILGQKVEFLVSFYNNEISEKSEIFDDQFSVERPDGSNFTLKIRSTKLEDSAMYFCASRLGQVPNQPQHFGDGTRLSIL.

The chain recombines TRBV7-2 with TRBJ2-2; 8 bases match TRBD2. This CDR3 is built from 16 residues. Losses at the gene ends were 4 bases for V and 4 bases for J; bases not matched to a gene: 8. CDR1 is SGHTA and CDR2 is FQGNSA in the germline V gene. The CDR3 bases are TGTGCCAGCAGCTCCCCGGGAGGGCGTGGCACCGGGGAGCTGTTTTTT. As protein: CASSSPGGRGTGELFF.

This chain joins TRBV27 and TRBJ1-5, with D tentatively TRBD1 (6 bases). The CDR3 loop spans 18 amino acids. Trimming removed 4 bases at V and 6 bases at J, with 25 bases between. Germline V gene lookup returns CDR1 MNHEY and CDR2 SMNVEV (reference sequence). Here the CDR3 DNA reads TGTGCCAGCAGTTCCTGGGCAGGGGATAACAATCGAGCTCAGCCCCAGCATTTT. It encodes CASSSWAGDNNRAQPQHF.

J is TRBJ2-1 and V is TRBV15, with 12 positions matching TRBD2. Germline V gene lookup returns CDR1 LNHNV and CDR2 YYDKDF (reference sequence). CDR3 length equals 17 residues. The ends lost 3 bases at V and 8 bases at J; junction bases unmatched: 11. CDR3 sequence reads: CATSSPGTSGHTYEQFF. The CDR3 coding sequence is TGTGCCACCAGCAGCCCGGGGACTAGCGGGCATACATATGAGCAGTTCTTC. Complete variable domain (other parts from reference TRBV15 and TRBJ2-1): DAMVIQNPRYQVTQFGKPVTLSCSQTLNHNVMYWYQQKSSQAPKLLFHYYDKDFNNEADTPDNFQSRRPNTSFCFLDIRSPGLGDTAMYLCATSSPGTSGHTYEQFFGPGTRLTVL.

The chain employs TRBV6-5 and TRBJ1-2; D unclear. The V and J ends lost 0 bases and 1 base respectively, with 9 bases between them. Per the germline V gene, CDR1 is MNHEY and CDR2 is SVGAGI. This CDR3 is 15 amino acids long. The CDR3 region is CASSYSGGINYGYTF. CDR3 nucleotide sequence: TGTGCCAGCAGTTACTCGGGAGGGATTAACTATGGCTACACCTTC.

This clone has more than one count but fewer than ten. The chain uses TRBV19 and TRBJ1-2; D is undetermined. Trimming left V 6 bases short and J 5 bases short, with 13 bases between. The CDR3 is made up of 13 amino acids. In germline, CDR1 is LNHDA, CDR2 SQIVND (reference sequence). CDR3 DNA: TGTGCCAGTAGCATAAGCTCTTCTTATGGCTACACCTTC. It specifies CASSISSSYGYTF.

This clone rates as medium-sized. This chain uses TRBV4-2 with TRBJ2-7; D ambiguous. Trimming took off 0 bases at V and 7 bases at J, with 13 bases between the two ends. In germline, CDR1 is LGHNA, CDR2 YNFKEQ. The CDR3 has 14 residues. The CDR3 DNA sequence: TGTGCCAGCAGCCAAGACGAACTTCTCTCGGAGCAGTACTTC. It specifies CASSQDELLSEQYF.

This chain links TRBV30 with TRBJ1-2; perhaps TRBD1 as D (5 bases). Germline values: CDR1 GTSNPN, CDR2 SVGIG (reference sequence). The CDR3 is 13 amino acids. Trimming shortened V by 3 bases and J by 4 bases, and 12 bases separated the two germline ends. Here the CDR3 reads CAWSRDLTYGYTF. The CDR3 DNA reads as TGTGCCTGGAGCCGGGACCTAACCTATGGCTACACCTTC.

This chain connects TRBV5-1 to TRBJ2-5; D gene ambiguous. Germline assignment: CDR1 SGHRS and CDR2 YFSETQ. Deletions cut 0 bases from V and 5 bases from J, with 11 bases between. CDR3 length equals 14 residues. The CDR3 DNA reads as TGCGCCAGCAGCTTGGGAGGTGTGGAGGAGACCCAGTACTTC. It specifies CASSLGGVEETQYF.

This chain links TRBV4-1 with TRBJ1-2; a possible D gene is TRBD1 (6 bases). V lost 1 base and J lost 8, with 20 bases in between. The CDR3 covers 16 residues. Germline CDR1 is MGHRA and CDR2 is YSYEKL. CDR3 sequence (DNA): TGCGCCAGCAGCCAAGGGGCGACTTCCGGGACAAAGGGCTACACCTTC. Residues: CASSQGATSGTKGYTF.